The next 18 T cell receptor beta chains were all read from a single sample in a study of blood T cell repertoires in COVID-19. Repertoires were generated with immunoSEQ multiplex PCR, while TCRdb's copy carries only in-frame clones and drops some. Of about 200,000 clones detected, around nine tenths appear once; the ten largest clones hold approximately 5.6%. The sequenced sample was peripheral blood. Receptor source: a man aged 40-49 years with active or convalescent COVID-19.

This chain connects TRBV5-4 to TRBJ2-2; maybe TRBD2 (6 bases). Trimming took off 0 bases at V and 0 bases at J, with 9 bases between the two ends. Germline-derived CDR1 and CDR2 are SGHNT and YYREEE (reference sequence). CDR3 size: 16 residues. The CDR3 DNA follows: TGTGCCAGCAGCTTGGGCGGGACCTCGAACACCGGGGAGCTGTTTTTT. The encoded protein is CASSLGGTSNTGELFF.

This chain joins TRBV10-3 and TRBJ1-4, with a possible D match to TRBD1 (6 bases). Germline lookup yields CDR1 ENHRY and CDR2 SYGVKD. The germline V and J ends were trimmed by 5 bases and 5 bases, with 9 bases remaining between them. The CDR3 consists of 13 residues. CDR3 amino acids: CAISPQGNEKLFF. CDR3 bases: TGTGCCATCAGTCCCCAGGGGAATGAAAAACTGTTTTTT.

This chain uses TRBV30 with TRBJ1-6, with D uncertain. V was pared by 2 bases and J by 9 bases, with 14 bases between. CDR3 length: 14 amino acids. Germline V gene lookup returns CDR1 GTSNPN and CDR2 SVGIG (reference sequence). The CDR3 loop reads CAWSSWTSGSPLHF. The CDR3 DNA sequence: TGTGCCTGGAGTTCGTGGACCAGCGGTTCACCCCTCCACTTT.

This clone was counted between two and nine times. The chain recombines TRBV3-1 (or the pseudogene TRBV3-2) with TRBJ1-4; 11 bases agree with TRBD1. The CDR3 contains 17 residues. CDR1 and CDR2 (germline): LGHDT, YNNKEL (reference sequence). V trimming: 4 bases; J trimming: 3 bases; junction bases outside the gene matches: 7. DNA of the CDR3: TGTGCCAGCAGCCCGGGACAGGGGGATAAGTCTAATGAAAAACTGTTTTTT. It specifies CASSPGQGDKSNEKLFF.

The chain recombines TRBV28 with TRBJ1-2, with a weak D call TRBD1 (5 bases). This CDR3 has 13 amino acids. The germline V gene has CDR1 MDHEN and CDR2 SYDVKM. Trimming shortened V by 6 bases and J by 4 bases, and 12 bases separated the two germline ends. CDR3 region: CASRPTAPYGYTF. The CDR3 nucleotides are TGTGCCAGCAGGCCGACAGCTCCCTATGGCTACACCTTC.

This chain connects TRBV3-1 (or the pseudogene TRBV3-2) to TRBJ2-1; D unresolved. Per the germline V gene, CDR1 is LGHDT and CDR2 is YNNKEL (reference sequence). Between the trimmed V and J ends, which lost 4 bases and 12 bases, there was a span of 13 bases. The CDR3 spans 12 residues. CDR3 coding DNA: TGTGCCAGCAGCCGAGCCTCATTCGCGCAGTTCTTC. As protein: CASSRASFAQFF.

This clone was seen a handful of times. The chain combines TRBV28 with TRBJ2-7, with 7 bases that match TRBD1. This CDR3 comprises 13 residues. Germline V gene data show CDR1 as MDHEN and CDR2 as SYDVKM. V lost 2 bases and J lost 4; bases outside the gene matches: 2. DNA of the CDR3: TGTGCCAGCAGTTTAGGCAGGGGGTACGAGCAGTACTTC. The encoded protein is CASSLGRGYEQYF.

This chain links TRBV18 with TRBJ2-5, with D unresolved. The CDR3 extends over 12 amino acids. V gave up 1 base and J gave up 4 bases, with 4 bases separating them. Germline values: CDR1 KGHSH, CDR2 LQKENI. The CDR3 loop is CASSPRGETQYF. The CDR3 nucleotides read TGTGCCAGCTCACCACGAGGAGAGACCCAGTACTTC.

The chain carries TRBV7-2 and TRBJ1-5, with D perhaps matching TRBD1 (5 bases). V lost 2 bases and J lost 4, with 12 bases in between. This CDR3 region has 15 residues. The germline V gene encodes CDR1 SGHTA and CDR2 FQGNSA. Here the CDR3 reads CASSLRGYMNQPQHF. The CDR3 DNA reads TGTGCCAGCAGCTTACGGGGGTATATGAATCAGCCCCAGCATTTT.

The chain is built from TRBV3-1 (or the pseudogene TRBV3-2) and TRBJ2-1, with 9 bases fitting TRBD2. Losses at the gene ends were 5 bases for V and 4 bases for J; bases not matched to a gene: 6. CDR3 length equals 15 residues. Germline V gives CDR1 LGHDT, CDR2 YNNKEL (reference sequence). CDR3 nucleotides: TGTGCCAGCAGCGTAGCGGGAGCCCCTTACAATGAGCAGTTCTTC. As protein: CASSVAGAPYNEQFF.

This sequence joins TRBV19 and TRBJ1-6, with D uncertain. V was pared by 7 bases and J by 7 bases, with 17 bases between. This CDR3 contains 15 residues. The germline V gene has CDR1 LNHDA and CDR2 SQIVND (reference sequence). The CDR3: CASTTTSQGNSPLHF. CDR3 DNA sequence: TGTGCCAGTACCACGACTAGCCAAGGCAATTCACCCCTCCACTTT.

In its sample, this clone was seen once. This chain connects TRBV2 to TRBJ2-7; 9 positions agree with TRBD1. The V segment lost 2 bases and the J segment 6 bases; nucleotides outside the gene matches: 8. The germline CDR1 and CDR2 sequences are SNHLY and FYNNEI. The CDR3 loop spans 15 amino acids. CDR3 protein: CASSETGTGNSEQYF. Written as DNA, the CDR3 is TGTGCCAGCAGTGAAACCGGGACAGGGAATTCCGAGCAGTACTTC. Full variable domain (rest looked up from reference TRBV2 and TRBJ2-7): EPEVTQTPSHQVTQMGQEVILRCVPISNHLYFYWYRQILGQKVEFLVSFYNNEISEKSEIFDDQFSVERPDGSNFTLKIRSTKLEDSAMYFCASSETGTGNSEQYFGPGTRLTVT.

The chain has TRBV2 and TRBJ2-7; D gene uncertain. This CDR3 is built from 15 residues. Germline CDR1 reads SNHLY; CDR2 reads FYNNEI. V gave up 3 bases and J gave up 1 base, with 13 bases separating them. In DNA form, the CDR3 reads TGTGCCAGCAGTGACGCTCAGGTCCGATCCTACGAGCAGTACTTC. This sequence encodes CASSDAQVRSYEQYF.

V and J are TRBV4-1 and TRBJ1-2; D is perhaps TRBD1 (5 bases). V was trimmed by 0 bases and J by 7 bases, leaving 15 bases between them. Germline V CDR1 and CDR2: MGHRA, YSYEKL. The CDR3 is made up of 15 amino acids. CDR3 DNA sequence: TGCGCCAGCAGCCAAGAAATCCAACAGGCGGCTGGCTACACCTTC. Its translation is CASSQEIQQAAGYTF.

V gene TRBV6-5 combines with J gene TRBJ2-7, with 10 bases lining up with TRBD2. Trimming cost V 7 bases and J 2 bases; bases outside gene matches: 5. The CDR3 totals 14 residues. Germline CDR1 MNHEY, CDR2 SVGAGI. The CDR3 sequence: CASKTSGETYEQYF. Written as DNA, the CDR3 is TGTGCCAGCAAAACTAGCGGGGAAACCTACGAGCAGTACTTC.

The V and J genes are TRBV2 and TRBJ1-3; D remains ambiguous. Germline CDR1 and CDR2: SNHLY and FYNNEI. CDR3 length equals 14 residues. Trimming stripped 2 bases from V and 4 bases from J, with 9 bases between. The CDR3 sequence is CASSEFPRGNTIYF. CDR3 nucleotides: TGTGCCAGCAGTGAATTCCCGCGGGGAAACACCATATATTTT.

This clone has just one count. The CDR3 is CASSPAREMNTEAFF. CDR3 DNA sequence: TGTGCCAGCAGTCCAGCGCGTGAAATGAACACTGAAGCTTTCTTT. The gene calls are TRBV6-5 and TRBJ1-1; the D is unclear. The CDR3 covers 15 residues. V was pared by 5 bases and J by 0 bases, with 13 bases between. Germline V lookup: CDR1 MNHEY, CDR2 SVGAGI.

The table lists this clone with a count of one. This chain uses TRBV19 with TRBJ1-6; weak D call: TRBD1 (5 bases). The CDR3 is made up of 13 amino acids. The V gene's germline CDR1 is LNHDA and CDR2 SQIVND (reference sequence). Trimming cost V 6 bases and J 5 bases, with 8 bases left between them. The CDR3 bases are TGTGCCAGTAGCAGGGAAGATAATTCACCCCTCCACTTT. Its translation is CASSREDNSPLHF. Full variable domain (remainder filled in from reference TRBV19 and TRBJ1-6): DGGITQSPKYLFRKEGQNVTLSCEQNLNHDAMYWYRQDPGQGLRLIYYSQIVNDFQKGDIAEGYSVSREKKESFPLTVTSAQKNPTAFYLCASSREDNSPLHFGNGTRLTVT.